The clone carrying this TCR beta chain was seen at least ten times. Its cognate antigen is unknown. Germline-derived CDR1 and CDR2 are MNHEY and SVGAGI. This CDR3 region has 14 residues. Trimming removed 2 bases at V and 0 bases at J, with 8 bases between. The sample belongs to a study of molecular identifiers for immune sequencing clone quantification. Study-wide results and limits: Beyond 20 RNA copies, clones held over 97% of effector molecules, compared with under 1% in naive cells. Sizes of clones that are highly expanded could be underestimated (if identical TCR molecules share a barcode). Spiked Jurkat TCR RNA equivalent to one cell was reportedly detectable in about a million naive cells.

Listed TCR primers, together with previously described methods, were used for the bulk TCR libraries. MiXCR, applied by TCRdb to the PCR reads, yields one record per CDR3 protein. Of about 510,000 distinct CDR3 sequences listed, roughly 25% are singletons. Input material: naive CD8+ T cells from blood, with Jurkat cell RNA spiked in. As to subset: FACS-sorted CD8+CD4-CCR7+CD45RA+ naive T cells. The TCR sequence derives from a human donor in good health. Some libraries in this study had Jurkat cell RNA spiked in. The chain joins TRBV6-5 to TRBJ2-7; tentatively, D is TRBD1 (6 bases). The CDR3 protein is CASSYRTASYEQYF. CDR3 nucleotides: TGTGCCAGCAGTTACCGGACAGCCTCCTACGAGCAGTACTTC.